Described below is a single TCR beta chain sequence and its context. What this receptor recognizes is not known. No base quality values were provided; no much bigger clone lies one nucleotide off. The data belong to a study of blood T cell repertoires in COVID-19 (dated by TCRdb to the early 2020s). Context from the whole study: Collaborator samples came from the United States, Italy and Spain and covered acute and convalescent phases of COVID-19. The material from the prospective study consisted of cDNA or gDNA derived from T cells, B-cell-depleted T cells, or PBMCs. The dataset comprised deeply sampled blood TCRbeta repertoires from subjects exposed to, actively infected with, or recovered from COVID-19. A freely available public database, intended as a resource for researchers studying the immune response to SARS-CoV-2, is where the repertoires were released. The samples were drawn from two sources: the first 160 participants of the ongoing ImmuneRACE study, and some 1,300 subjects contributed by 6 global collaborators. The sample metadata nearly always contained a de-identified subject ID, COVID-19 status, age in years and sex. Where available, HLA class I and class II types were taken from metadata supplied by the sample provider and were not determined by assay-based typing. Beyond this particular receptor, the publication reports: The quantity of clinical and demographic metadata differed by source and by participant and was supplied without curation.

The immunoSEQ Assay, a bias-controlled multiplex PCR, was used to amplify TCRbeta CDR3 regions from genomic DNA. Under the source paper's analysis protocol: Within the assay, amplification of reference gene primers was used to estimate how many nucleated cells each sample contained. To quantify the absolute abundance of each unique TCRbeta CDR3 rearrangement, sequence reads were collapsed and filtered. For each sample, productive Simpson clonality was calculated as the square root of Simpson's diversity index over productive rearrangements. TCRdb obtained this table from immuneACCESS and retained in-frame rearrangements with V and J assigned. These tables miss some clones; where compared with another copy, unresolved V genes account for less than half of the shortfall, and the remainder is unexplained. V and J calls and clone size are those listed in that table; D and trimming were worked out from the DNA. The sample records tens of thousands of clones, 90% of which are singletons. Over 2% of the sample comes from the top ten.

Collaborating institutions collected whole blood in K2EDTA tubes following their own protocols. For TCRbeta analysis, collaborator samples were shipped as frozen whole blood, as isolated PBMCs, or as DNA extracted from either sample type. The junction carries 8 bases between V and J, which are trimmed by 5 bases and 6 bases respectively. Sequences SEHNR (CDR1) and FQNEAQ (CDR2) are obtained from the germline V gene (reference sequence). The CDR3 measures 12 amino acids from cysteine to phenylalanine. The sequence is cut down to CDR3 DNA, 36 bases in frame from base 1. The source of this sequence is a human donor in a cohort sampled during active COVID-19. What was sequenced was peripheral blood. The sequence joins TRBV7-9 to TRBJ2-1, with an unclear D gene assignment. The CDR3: CASSPNPNEQFF. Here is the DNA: TGTGCCAGCAGCCCTAATCCCAATGAGCAGTTCTTC.